Detailed here is one T cell receptor (beta chain). Original processing methods: Using reference gene primer amplification, nucleated cell counts were estimated. Measured with immunoSEQ multiplex PCR; TCRdb has only the in-frame clones, and not every one. For V, J and clone size, that table is used; D and trimming come from the DNA. The table has hundreds of thousands of clones, roughly 90% seen once. Which cohort a participant joined came from the clinical history participants gave. The record originates from a study of blood T cell repertoires in COVID-19. Study-level information: There were acute and convalescent COVID-19 samples, and they came from the United States, Italy and Spain.

Germline V gene data show CDR1 as MNHEY and CDR2 as SVGEGT. The V segment lost 5 bases and the J segment 0 bases; nucleotides outside the gene matches: 10. The CDR3 spans 16 residues. The sequence was obtained from a woman aged 25-40 years who had recovered from COVID-19. The sequenced sample was PBMCs or T cells enriched from blood (not recorded which). The chain couples TRBV6-2 or TRBV6-3 to TRBJ2-7, with TRBD1 matching 7 bases. Here the CDR3 reads CASSDDLTGVSYEQYF. CDR3 DNA: TGTGCCAGCAGTGACGATTTAACAGGGGTCTCCTACGAGCAGTACTTC.